This is a list of T cell receptor beta chains from one sample in a study of CD8 T cells in ankylosing spondylitis. From the 5' RACE reads, TCRdb called clonotypes with MiXCR, one entry per CDR3 protein. The profile shows 200,000 to 250,000 distinct CDR3 sequences, 9.5% to 12% of them singletons. What was sequenced was blood, either unsorted or a sorted T cell fraction (not recorded which). These receptors came from a male donor with ankylosing spondylitis or in good health (not recorded which). Each CDR3 is given without its conserved first and last residue. Expanded clones are given a class, and other clones once, few, many or no size at all.

V gene,J gene,clone size,CDR3 protein
TRBV3-1,TRBJ2-2,few,ASSQEVMGELF
TRBV5-1,TRBJ2-1,many,ASSLTEISSYNEQF
TRBV12-3/TRBV12-4,TRBJ1-2,many,ASHPGQGAGYT
TRBV20-1,TRBJ1-5,many,SANRGQENQPQH
TRBV5-1,TRBJ2-1,few,ASSSGLGGAYNEQF
TRBV4-2,TRBJ2-3,many,ASSQSGTSGGDTQY
TRBV20-1,TRBJ2-7,-,SAQTGLSPYEQY
TRBV5-1,TRBJ2-6,-,ASRALPGANVLT
TRBV6-2/TRBV6-3,TRBJ1-3,-,ASRYPGRSSGNTIY
TRBV2,TRBJ1-5,-,ASSDGRVSNQPQH
TRBV20-1,TRBJ2-5,many,SATRTGVQETQY
TRBV11-3,TRBJ2-2,few,ASSFSANSGELF
TRBV12-3/TRBV12-4,TRBJ2-5,many,ASSFRAQGTQY
TRBV12-3/TRBV12-4,TRBJ2-7,many,ASSLVSDTYEQY
TRBV20-1,TRBJ2-7,many,SARSSSVNEQY
TRBV12-3/TRBV12-4,TRBJ1-2,many,ASSLGQTLGYT
TRBV6-1,TRBJ1-5,many,ASSGRDHQPQH
TRBV7-2,TRBJ2-1,few,ASSNGPEQF
TRBV10-3,TRBJ2-4,many,ATGDRENIQY
TRBV25-1,TRBJ1-1,many,ATTRAGGTEAF
TRBV12-3/TRBV12-4,TRBJ2-7,few,ASSFAGVAYEQY
TRBV20-1,TRBJ2-5,many,SARGAGGGETQY
TRBV5-1,TRBJ2-2,many,ASSLYPGTLNTGELF
TRBV29-1,TRBJ2-7,many,SVVGALSYEQY
TRBV5-1,TRBJ1-1,-,ASRRRGRTEAF
TRBV5-6,TRBJ2-7,many,ASSWSGQAFTYEQY
TRBV28,TRBJ2-7,-,ASSGTQGAYEQY
TRBV11-2,TRBJ2-2,many,ASSFGTGRTGELF
TRBV20-1,TRBJ1-5,-,SAPAHHRVSNQPQH
TRBV6-8,TRBJ2-7,many,ASRPLQGKSYEQY
TRBV7-2,TRBJ2-3,-,ASSLRVRDTQY
TRBV5-1,TRBJ2-7,many,ASSSGTGLIEQY
TRBV5-1,TRBJ2-5,many,ASSNPQETQY
TRBV20-1,TRBJ1-1,many,SMERSNTEAF
TRBV7-8,TRBJ1-1,many,ASSFRSRSTEAF
TRBV20-1,TRBJ1-1,many,STSQGQWTEAF
TRBV29-1,TRBJ2-7,few,SVDQGSSYEQY
TRBV20-1,TRBJ2-2,-,SARDRLAGLLEGELF
TRBV5-6,TRBJ2-4,many,ASSGTRSSDIQY
TRBV5-6,TRBJ2-2,many,ASSAGTLAVGTGELF
TRBV5-1,TRBJ1-1,-,ASSPDDRVRIPEAF
TRBV5-1,TRBJ2-7,many,ASSSGLAGYEQY
TRBV5-8,TRBJ2-7,-,ASSKGLAGDEQY
TRBV12-3/TRBV12-4,TRBJ1-2,many,ASSFIEGALGYT